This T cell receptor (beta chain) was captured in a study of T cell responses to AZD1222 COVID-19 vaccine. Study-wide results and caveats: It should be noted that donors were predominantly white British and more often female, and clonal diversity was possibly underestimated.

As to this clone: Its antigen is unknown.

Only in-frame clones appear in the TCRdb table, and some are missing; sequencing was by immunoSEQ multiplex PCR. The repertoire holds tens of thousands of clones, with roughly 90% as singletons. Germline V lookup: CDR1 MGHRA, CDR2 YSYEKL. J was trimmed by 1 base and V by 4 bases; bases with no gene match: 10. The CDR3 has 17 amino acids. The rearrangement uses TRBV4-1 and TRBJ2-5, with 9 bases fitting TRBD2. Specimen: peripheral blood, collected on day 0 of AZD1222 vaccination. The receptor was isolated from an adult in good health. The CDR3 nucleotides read TGCGCCAGCAGCCGTACCACCAGCGGGGGGTTCCAAGAGACCCAGTACTTC. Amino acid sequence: CASSRTTSGGFQETQYF.